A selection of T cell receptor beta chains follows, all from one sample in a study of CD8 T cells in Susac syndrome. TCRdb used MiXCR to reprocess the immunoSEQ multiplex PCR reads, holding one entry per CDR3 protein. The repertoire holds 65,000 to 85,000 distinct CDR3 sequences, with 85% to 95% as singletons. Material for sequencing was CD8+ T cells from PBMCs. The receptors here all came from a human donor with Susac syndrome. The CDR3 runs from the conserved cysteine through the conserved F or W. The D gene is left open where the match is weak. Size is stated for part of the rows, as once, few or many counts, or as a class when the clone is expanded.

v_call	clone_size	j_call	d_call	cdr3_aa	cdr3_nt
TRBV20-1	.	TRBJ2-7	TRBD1	CSAPSGQDGPYEQYF	TGCAGTGCTCCGTCGGGACAGGACGGTCCCTACGAGCAGTACTTC
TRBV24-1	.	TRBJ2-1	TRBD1	CATSAGGQGTYNEQFF	TGTGCCACCAGTGCCGGGGGACAGGGTACATACAATGAGCAGTTCTTC
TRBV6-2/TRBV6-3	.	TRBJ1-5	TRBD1	CASSKPGQGNQPQHF	TGTGCCAGCAGCAAACCAGGACAGGGGAATCAGCCCCAGCATTTT
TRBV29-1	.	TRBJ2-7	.	CSVEGGDSYEQYF	TGCAGCGTTGAAGGCGGGGACTCCTACGAGCAGTACTTC
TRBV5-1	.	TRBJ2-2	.	CASSLPGAGTGELFF	TGCGCCAGCAGCTTGCCCGGGGCCGGCACCGGGGAGCTGTTTTTT
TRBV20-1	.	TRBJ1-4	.	CSATGRTNEKLFF	TGCAGTGCCACAGGGCGAACTAATGAAAAACTGTTTTTT
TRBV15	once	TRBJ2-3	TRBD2	CATSRREPDTDTQYF	TGTGCCACCAGCAGGCGGGAGCCGGACACAGATACGCAGTATTTT
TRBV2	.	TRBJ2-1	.	CASSQFLHHEQFF	TGTGCCAGCAGTCAGTTCTTGCACCATGAGCAGTTCTTC
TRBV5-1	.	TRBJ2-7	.	CASSSDEGSYEQYF	TGCGCCAGCAGCTCGGACGAGGGGTCCTACGAGCAGTACTTC
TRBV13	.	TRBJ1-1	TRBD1	CASSRTGSGNTEAFF	TGTGCCAGCAGCCGGACAGGGAGCGGGAACACTGAAGCTTTCTTT
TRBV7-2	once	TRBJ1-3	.	CASSLGGTGNTIYF	TGTGCCAGCAGCTTAGGAGGGACTGGAAACACCATATATTTT
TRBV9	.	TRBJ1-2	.	CASSARQYEAYGYTF	TGTGCCAGCAGCGCTAGACAGTATGAGGCCTATGGCTACACCTTC
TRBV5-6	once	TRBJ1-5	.	CASSLEGWNQPQHF	TGTGCCAGCAGCTTGGAAGGTTGGAATCAGCCCCAGCATTTT
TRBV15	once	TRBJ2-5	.	CATSRDRGVGETQYF	TGTGCCACCAGTCGGGACCGAGGAGTAGGAGAGACCCAGTACTTC
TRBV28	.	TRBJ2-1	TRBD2	CASSFTSGRFTIF	TGTGCCAGCAGTTTCACTAGCGGGAGGTTTACGATCTTC
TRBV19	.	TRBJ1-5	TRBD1	CASSATGGYNQPQHF	TGTGCCAGTAGTGCGACAGGGGGCTACAATCAGCCCCAGCATTTT
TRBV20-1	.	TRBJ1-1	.	CSARLIGDTEAFF	TGCAGTGCTAGGCTTATAGGGGACACTGAAGCTTTCTTT
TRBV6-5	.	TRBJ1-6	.	CASSYGSDSPLHF	TGTGCCAGCAGTTACGGTTCTGATTCACCCCTCCACTTT
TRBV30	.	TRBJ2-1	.	CAWSVPAAEQFF	TGTGCCTGGAGTGTTCCCGCCGCTGAGCAGTTCTTC
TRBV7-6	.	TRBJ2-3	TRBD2	CASSFLGGGSVDTQYF	TGTGCCAGCAGCTTCCTTGGAGGCGGGAGTGTAGATACGCAGTATTTT
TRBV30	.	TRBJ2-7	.	CAWTQGSHEQYF	TGTGCCTGGACCCAGGGTTCCCACGAGCAGTACTTC
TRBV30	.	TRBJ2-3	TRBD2	CAWSVLAGVSDTQYF	TGTGCCTGGAGTGTACTAGCGGGAGTATCCGATACGCAGTATTTT
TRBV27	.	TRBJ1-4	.	CASRGHLNEKLFF	TGTGCCAGCAGGGGACACCTTAATGAAAAACTGTTTTTT
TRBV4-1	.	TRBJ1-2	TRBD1	CASSQVDRGNYGYTF	TGCGCCAGCAGCCAAGTGGACAGGGGGAACTATGGCTACACCTTC
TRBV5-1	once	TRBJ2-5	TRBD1	CASSWSGQVQETQYF	TGCGCCAGCAGCTGGAGCGGACAGGTCCAAGAGACCCAGTACTTC
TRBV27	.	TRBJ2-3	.	CASYNRVTDTQYF	TGTGCCAGCTACAACAGGGTAACAGATACGCAGTATTTT
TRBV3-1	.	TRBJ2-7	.	CASSQVAGRPTEQYF	TGTGCCAGCAGCCAAGTGGCAGGGAGGCCTACCGAGCAGTACTTC
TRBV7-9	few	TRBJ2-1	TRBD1	CASNRGTEQFF	TGTGCCAGCAACAGGGGGACTGAGCAGTTCTTC
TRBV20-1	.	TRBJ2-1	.	CSARGSGYNEQFF	TGCAGTGCTAGGGGTAGCGGCTACAATGAGCAGTTCTTC
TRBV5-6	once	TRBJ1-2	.	CASRERGTGSYGYTF	TGTGCCAGCAGAGAAAGGGGCACAGGGTCCTATGGCTACACCTTC
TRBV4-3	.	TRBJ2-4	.	CASSDGVGWWQNIQYF	TGCGCCAGCAGCGATGGGGTAGGCTGGTGGCAAAACATTCAGTACTTC
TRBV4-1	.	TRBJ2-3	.	CASSQVTGRGDTQYF	TGCGCCAGCAGCCAAGTGACAGGGCGGGGGGATACGCAGTATTTT
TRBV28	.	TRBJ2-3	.	CASSPPRGGVADTQYF	TGTGCCAGCAGCCCGCCCCGTGGTGGTGTCGCAGATACGCAGTATTTT
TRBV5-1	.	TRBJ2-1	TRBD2	CASSRTGLAGYNEQFF	TGCGCCAGCAGCCGCACGGGACTAGCGGGTTACAATGAGCAGTTCTTC
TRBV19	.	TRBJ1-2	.	CASSTQEDGYTF	TGTGCCAGTAGTACTCAGGAGGATGGCTACACCTTC
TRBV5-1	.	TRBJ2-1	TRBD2	CASSLEFPGGGYNEQFF	TGCGCCAGCAGCTTGGAGTTCCCCGGGGGGGGGTACAATGAGCAGTTCTTC
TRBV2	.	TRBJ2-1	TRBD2	CASSVYLAGVDEQFF	TGTGCCAGCAGTGTCTACCTAGCGGGAGTGGATGAGCAGTTCTTC